This T cell receptor beta chain was captured in a study of CD8 T cells in ankylosing spondylitis. TCRdb independently ran MiXCR on the 5' RACE reads; one entry per CDR3 protein. The data contain over 150,000 distinct CDR3 sequences, 9.5% to 15% of them seen just once; the ten biggest clones take up 16%. This clonotype was counted only a few times. Its antigen is currently unknown. Whole-study findings and limits: Existing reports had already noted some motif variants in reactive arthritis synovial fluid and blood. Characteristic of ankylosing spondylitis blood, it appeared, was a TCR beta motif comprising eight highly homologous variants.

With 5 bases removed from V and 3 bases from J, the gap between germline ends came to 11 bases. This CDR3 has 13 amino acids. V and J are TRBV12-3 or TRBV12-4 and TRBJ2-7, with no clear D. This clonotype originated in a male donor with ankylosing spondylitis or in good health (not recorded which). The material sequenced was blood, either unsorted or a sorted T cell fraction (not recorded which). The CDR3 here is CASSPSIIYEQYF. The CDR3 bases are TGTGCCAGCAGTCCCTCTATAATCTACGAGCAGTACTTC.